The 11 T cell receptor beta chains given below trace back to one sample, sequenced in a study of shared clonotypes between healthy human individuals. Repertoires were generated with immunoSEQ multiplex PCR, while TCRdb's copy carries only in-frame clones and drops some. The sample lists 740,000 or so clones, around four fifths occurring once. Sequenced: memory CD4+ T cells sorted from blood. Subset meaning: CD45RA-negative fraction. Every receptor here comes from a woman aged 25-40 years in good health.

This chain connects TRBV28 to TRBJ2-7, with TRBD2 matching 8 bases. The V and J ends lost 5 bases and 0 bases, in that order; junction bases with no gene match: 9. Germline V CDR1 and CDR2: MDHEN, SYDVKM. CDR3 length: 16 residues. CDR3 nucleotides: TGTGCCAGCAGTATGCCACTAGCGGCGAGCTCCTACGAGCAGTACTTC. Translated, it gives CASSMPLAASSYEQYF.

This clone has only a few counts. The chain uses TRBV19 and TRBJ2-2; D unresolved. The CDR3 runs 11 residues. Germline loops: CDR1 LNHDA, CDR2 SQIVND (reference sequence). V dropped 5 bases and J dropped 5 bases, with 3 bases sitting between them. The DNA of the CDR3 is TGTGCCAGTAGTCTTACCGGGGAGCTGTTTTTT. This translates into CASSLTGELFF.

The CDR3 is CASSVTNYGYTF. The CDR3 DNA reads as TGTGCCAGCAGTGTCACTAACTATGGCTACACCTTC. The chain couples TRBV2 to TRBJ1-2; D not resolved. V lost 4 bases, J lost 0 bases, and 3 bases lay in between. The CDR3 consists of 12 residues. Germline assignment: CDR1 SNHLY and CDR2 FYNNEI. The variable domain in full, with the rest retrieved from reference TRBV2 and TRBJ1-2, is EPEVTQTPSHQVTQMGQEVILRCVPISNHLYFYWYRQILGQKVEFLVSFYNNEISEKSEIFDDQFSVERPDGSNFTLKIRSTKLEDSAMYFCASSVTNYGYTFGSGTRLTVV.

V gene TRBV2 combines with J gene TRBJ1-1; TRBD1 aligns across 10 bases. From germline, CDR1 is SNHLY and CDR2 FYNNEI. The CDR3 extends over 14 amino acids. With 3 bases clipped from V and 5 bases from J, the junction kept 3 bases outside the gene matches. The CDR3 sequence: CASSDRQGATEAFF. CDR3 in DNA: TGTGCCAGCAGTGATAGACAGGGGGCTACTGAAGCTTTCTTT.

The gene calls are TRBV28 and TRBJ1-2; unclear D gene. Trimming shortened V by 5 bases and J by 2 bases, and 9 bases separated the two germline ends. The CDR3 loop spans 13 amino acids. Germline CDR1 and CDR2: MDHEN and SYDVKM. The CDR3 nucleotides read TGTGCCAGCAGTCTACCCACCAACTATGGCTACACCTTC. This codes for CASSLPTNYGYTF.

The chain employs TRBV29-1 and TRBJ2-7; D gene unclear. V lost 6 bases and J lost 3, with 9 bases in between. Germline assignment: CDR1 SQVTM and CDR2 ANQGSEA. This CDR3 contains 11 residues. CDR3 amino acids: CSVGSNYEQYF. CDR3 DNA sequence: TGCAGCGTGGGCAGCAACTACGAGCAGTACTTC.

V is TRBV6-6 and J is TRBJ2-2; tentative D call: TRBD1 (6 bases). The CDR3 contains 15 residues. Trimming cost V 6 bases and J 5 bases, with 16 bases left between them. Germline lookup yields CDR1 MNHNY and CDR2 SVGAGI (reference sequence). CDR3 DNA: TGTGCCAGCAGCACAGCAGGGGCCGAGACCGGGGAGCTGTTTTTT. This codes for CASSTAGAETGELFF.

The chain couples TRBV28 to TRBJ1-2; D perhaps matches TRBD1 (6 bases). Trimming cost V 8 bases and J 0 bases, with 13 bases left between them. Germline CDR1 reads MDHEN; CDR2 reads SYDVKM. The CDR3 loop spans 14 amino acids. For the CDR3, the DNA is TGTGCCAGCGAAGATACAGGGCCTAACTATGGCTACACCTTC. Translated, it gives CASEDTGPNYGYTF.

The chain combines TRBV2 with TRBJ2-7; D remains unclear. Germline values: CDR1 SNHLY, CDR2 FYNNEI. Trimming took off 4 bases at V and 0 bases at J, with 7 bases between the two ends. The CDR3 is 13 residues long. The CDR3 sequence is CASSARSSYEQYF. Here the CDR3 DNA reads TGTGCCAGCAGTGCCAGGAGCTCCTACGAGCAGTACTTC.

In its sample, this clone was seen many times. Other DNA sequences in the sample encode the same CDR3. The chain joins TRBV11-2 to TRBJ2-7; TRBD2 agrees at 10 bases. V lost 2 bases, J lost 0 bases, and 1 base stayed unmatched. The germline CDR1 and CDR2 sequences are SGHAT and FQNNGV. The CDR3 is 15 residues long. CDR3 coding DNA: TGTGCCAGCAGCTTATCTAGCGGGAGCTCCTACGAGCAGTACTTC. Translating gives CASSLSSGSSYEQYF.

CDR3 nucleotide sequence: TGTGCCAGCAGTAAAAACAGGGGCGCGGGAGATACGCAGTATTTT. This translates into CASSKNRGAGDTQYF. The chain joins TRBV2 to TRBJ2-3, with TRBD1 matching 7 bases. CDR3 length equals 15 residues. Per germline, CDR1 SNHLY and CDR2 FYNNEI. J was trimmed by 5 bases and V by 5 bases; bases with no gene match: 10.